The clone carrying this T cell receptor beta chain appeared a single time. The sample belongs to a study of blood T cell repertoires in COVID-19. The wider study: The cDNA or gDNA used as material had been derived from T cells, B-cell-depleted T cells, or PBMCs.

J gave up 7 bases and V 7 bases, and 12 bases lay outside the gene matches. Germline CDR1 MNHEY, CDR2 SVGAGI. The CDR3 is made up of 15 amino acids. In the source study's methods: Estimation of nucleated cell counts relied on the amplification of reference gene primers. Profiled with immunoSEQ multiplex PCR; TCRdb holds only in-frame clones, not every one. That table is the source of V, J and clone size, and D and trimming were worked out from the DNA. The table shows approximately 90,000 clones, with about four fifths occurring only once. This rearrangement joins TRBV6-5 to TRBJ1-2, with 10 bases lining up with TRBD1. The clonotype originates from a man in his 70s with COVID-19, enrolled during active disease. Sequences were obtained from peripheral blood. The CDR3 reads CASTPSGQGTSGYTF. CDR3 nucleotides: TGTGCCAGCACTCCTTCGGGACAGGGGACTAGTGGCTACACCTTC.